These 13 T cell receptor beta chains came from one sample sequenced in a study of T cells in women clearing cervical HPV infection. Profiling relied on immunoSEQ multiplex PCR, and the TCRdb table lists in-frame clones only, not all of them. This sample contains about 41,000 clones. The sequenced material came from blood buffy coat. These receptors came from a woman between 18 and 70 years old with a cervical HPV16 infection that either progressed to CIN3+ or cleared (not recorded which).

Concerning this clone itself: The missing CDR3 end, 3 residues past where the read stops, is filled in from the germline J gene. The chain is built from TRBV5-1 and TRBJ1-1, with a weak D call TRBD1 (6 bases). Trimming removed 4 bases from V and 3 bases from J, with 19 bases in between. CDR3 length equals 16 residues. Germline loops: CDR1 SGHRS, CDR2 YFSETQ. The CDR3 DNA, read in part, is TGCGCCAGCAGCAAGGGGGGGGGCGGTGGGGACACTGAA. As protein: CASSKGGGGGDTE. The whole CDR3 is CASSKGGGGGDTEAFF. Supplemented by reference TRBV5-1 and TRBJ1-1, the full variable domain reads KAGVTQTPRYLIKTRGQQVTLSCSPISGHRSVSWYQQTPGQGLQFLFEYFSETQRNKGNFPGRFSGRQFSNSRSEMNVSTLELGDSALYLCASSKGGGGGDTEAFFGQGTRLTVV.

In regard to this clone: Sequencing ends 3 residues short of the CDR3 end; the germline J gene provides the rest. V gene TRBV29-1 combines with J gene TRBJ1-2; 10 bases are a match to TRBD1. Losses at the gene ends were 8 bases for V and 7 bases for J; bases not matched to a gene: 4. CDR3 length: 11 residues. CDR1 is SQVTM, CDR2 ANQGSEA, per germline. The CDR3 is CSTTGGGGYTF. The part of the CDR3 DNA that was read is TGCAGCACGACAGGGGGCGGTGGC.

CDR3: CASSQDAPAGVYEQFF. The covered CDR3 bases are TGCGCCAGCAGCCAAGATGCCCCAGCGGGGGTTTATGAG. The rearrangement uses TRBV4-1 and TRBJ2-1; 8 positions agree with TRBD2. Coverage ceases 3 residues before the CDR3 finishes, and the germline J gene fills in the end. The CDR3 length is 16 residues. Germline loops: CDR1 MGHRA, CDR2 YSYEKL. V trimming: 0 bases; J trimming: 8 bases; junction bases outside the gene matches: 9.

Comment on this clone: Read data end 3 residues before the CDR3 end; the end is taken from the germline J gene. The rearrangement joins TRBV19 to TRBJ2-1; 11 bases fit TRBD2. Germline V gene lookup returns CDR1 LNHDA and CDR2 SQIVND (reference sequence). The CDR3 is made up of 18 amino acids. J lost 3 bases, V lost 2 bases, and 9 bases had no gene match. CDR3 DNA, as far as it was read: TGTGCCAGTAGTATAAAACTAGCGGGGGTTACCTTCTACAATGAG. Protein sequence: CASSIKLAGVTFYNE. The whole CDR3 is CASSIKLAGVTFYNEQFF.

The CDR3 sequence: CASSPSLTGFNTEAFF. The sequenced part of the CDR3 DNA is TGCGCCAGCAGCCCGAGCCTGACAGGGTTTAACACTGAA. The chain uses TRBV4-1 and TRBJ1-1; 7 nucleotides match TRBD1. With the read ending 3 residues before the CDR3 end, the germline J gene is used to fill in that end. The germline V gene has CDR1 MGHRA and CDR2 YSYEKL. Losses at the gene ends were 4 bases for V and 2 bases for J; bases not matched to a gene: 10. The CDR3 spans 16 residues.

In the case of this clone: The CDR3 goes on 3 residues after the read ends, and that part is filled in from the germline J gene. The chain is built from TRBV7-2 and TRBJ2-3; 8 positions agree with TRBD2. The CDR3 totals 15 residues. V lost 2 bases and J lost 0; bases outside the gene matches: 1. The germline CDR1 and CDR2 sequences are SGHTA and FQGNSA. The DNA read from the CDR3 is TGTGCCAGCAGCTTACGGGGGGGGAGCACAGATACG. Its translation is CASSLRGGSTDT. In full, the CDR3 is CASSLRGGSTDTQYF.

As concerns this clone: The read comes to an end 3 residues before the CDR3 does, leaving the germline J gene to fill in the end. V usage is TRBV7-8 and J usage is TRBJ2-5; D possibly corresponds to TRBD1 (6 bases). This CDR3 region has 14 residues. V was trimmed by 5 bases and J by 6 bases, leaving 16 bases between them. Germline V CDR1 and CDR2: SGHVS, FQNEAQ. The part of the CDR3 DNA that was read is TGTGCCAGCAGCCCAGGGGCCGCGGGTAAGACC. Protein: CASSPGAAGKT. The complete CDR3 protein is CASSPGAAGKTQYF.

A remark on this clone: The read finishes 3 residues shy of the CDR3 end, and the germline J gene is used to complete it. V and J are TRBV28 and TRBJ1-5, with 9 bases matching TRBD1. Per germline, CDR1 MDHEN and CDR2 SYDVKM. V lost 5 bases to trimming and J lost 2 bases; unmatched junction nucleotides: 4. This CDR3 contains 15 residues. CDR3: CASSPTGGGNQPQHF. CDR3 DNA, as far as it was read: TGTGCCAGCAGTCCCACAGGGGGCGGCAATCAGCCC.

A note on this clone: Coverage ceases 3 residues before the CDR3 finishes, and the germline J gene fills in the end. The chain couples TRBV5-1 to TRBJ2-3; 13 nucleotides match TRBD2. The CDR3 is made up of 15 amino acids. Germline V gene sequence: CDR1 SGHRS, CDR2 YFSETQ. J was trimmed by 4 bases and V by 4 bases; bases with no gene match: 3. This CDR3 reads CASSPTSGRSDTQYF. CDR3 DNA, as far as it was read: TGCGCCAGCAGCCCGACTAGCGGGAGGTCAGATACG.

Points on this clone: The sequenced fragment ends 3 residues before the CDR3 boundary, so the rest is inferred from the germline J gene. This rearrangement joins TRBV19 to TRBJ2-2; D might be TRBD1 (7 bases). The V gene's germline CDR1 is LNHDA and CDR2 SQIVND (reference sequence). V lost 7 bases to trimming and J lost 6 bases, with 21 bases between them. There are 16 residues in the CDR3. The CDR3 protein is CASMEGANFGSGELFF. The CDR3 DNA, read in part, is TGTGCCAGTATGGAGGGGGCGAATTTTGGCTCCGGGGAG.

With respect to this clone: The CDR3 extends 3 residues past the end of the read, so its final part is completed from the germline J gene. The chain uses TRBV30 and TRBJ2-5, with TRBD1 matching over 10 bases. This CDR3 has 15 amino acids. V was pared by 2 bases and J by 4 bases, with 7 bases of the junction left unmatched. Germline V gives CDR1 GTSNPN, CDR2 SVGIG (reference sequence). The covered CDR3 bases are TGTGCCTGGAGTCGACAGGGGGCAGCAACAGAGACC. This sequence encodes CAWSRQGAATET. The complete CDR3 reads CAWSRQGAATETQYF.

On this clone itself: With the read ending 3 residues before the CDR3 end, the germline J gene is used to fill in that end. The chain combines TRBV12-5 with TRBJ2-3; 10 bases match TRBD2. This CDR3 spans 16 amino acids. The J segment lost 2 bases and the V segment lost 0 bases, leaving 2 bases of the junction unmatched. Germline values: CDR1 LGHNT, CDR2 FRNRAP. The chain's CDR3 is CASGLVSGGPTDTQYF. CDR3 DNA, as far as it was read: TGTGCTAGTGGTTTGGTTAGCGGGGGGCCCACAGATACG.

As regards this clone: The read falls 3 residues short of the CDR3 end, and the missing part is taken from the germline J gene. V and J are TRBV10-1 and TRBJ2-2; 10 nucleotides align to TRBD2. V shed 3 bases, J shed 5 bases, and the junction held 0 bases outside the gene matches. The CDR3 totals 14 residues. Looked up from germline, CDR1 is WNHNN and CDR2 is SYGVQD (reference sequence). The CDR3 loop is CASSELAGTGELFF. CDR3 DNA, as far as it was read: TGCGCCAGCAGTGAACTAGCGGGAACCGGGGAG.